These 5 T cell receptor beta chains were sequenced from one sample in a study of shared clonotypes between healthy human individuals. Only in-frame clones appear in the TCRdb table, and some are missing; sequencing was by immunoSEQ multiplex PCR. The repertoire has 1,400,000 or so clones, about 98.5% of them found once; the top ten carry approximately 0.38%. The sequenced sample consisted of naive CD4+ T cells sorted from blood. Subset: CD45RA+ positively selected. These receptors all stem from a man aged 30-40 years in good health.

This clone appeared once. This chain's CDR3 is CASSLGLRYYSYNEQFF. CDR3 nucleotides: TGTGCCAGCAGCTTGGGCCTAAGGTATTACTCTTACAATGAGCAGTTCTTC. This chain links TRBV5-7 with TRBJ2-1; D is ambiguous. TRBV5-7 is classed as an ORF, of uncertain function. Trimming took 0 bases from V and 4 from J, leaving 17 bases between them. There are 17 residues in the CDR3.

The V gene is TRBV29-1, the J gene TRBJ2-2, with 8 positions matching TRBD2. The CDR3 runs 13 residues. From germline, CDR1 is SQVTM and CDR2 ANQGSEA. V was pared by 7 bases and J by 5 bases, with 6 bases of the junction left unmatched. CDR3 bases: TGCAGCGCGACAGCGGGAGTTACCGGGGAGCTGTTTTTT. This encodes CSATAGVTGELFF.

CDR3 residues: CASSGTGLLGDPQYF. The CDR3 nucleotides are TGTGCCAGCAGCGGAACAGGGCTACTTGGGGACCCGCAGTATTTT. The genes are TRBV5-4 and TRBJ2-3; D is perhaps TRBD1 (6 bases). V was trimmed by 4 bases and J by 10 bases, leaving 22 bases between them. The CDR3 consists of 15 residues. In germline, CDR1 is SGHNT, CDR2 YYREEE (reference sequence).

This clone has only a few counts. This specimen includes other DNA sequences encoding the same CDR3. The chain is built from TRBV9 and TRBJ2-5; D is uncertain. CDR1 and CDR2 (germline): SGDLS, YYNGEE. This CDR3 is 12 amino acids long. V was shortened by 0 bases and J by 4 bases, with 4 bases between the two germline ends. CDR3 coding DNA: TGTGCCAGCAGCGTAGTTGGAGAGACCCAGTACTTC. Translating it yields CASSVVGETQYF.

The CDR3 loop reads CASSLAGRREEKLFF. CDR3 nucleotide sequence: TGTGCCAGCAGCTTAGCGGGCAGGCGGGAAGAAAAACTGTTTTTT. The V and J genes are TRBV7-8 and TRBJ1-4; D remains unclear. CDR1 and CDR2 (germline): SGHVS, FQNEAQ. The germline V and J ends were trimmed by 0 bases and 8 bases, with 13 bases remaining between them. The CDR3 consists of 15 residues.